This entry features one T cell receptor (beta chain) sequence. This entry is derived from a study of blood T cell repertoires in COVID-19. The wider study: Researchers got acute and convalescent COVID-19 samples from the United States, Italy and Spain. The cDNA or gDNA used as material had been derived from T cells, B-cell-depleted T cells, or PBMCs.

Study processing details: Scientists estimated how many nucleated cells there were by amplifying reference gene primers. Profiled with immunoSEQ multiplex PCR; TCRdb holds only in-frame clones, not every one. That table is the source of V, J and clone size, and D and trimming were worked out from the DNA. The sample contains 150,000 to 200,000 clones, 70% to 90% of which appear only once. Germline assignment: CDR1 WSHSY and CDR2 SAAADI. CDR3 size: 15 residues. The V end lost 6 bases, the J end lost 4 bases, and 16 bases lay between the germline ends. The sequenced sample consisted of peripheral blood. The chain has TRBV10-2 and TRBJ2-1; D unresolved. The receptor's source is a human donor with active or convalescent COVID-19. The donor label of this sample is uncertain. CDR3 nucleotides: TGCGCCAGCAGCGTACTTAGTGTTTCATACAATGAGCAGTTCTTC. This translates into CASSVLSVSYNEQFF.